This entry is about one T cell receptor beta chain. The data were produced by immunoSEQ multiplex PCR, yet TCRdb's version contains in-frame clones alone and is incomplete. The sample carries tens of thousands of clones, roughly nine tenths recorded once. The CDR3 has 14 residues. Trimming removed 9 bases from V and 0 bases from J, with 11 bases in between. Germline loops: CDR1 ENHRY, CDR2 SYGVKD. The data derive from a study of blood T cell repertoires in COVID-19. Turning to the study itself: Some COVID-19 samples were acute and others convalescent; all came from the United States, Italy and Spain. The analysed material was cDNA or gDNA that came from T cells, B-cell-depleted T cells, or PBMCs.

The sequence was collected from a man aged 50-60 years with acute or convalescent COVID-19. Sequencing was done on a sample of peripheral blood. The J gene is TRBJ1-4, the V gene TRBV10-3; D gene ambiguous. The CDR3 DNA sequence: TGTGCCATTTCGCCAGTTGCAACTAATGAAAAACTGTTTTTT. Translating gives CAISPVATNEKLFF.